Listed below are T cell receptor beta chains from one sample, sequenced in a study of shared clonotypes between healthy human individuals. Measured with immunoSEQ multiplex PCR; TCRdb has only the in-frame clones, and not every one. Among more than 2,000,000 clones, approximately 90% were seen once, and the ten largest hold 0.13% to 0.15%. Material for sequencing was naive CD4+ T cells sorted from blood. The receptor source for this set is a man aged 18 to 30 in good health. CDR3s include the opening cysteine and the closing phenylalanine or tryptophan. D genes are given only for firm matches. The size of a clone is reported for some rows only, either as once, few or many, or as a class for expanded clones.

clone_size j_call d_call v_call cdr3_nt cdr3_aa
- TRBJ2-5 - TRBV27 TGTGCCAGCAGTTTAGGACGTTTGGGATGGGAGACCCAGTACTTC CASSLGRLGWETQYF
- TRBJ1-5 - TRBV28 TGTGCCAGCAGGACCTCGGCGGGTCAGCCCCAGCATTTT CASRTSAGQPQHF
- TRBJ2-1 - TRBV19 TGTGCCAGTAGTTTTTTGGACGCAGTCCCGTTCTTC CASSFLDAVPFF
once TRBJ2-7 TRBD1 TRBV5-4 TGTGCCAGCAGCCCGGGACAGAGGGAGCAGTACTTC CASSPGQREQYF
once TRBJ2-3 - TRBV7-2 TGTGCCAGCAGCTTCCTCCGGGATACGCAGTATTTT CASSFLRDTQYF
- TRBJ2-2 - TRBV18 TGTGCCAGCTCGGACCGGGCAGTGTCCGGGGAGCTGTTTTTT CASSDRAVSGELFF
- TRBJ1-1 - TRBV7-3 TGTGCCAGCAGCTCCGGGTTGAACACTGAAGCTTTCTTT CASSSGLNTEAFF
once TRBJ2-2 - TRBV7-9 TGTGCCAGCAGCTTACGTATGGAGGGGAGGACCGGGGAGCTGTTTTTT CASSLRMEGRTGELFF
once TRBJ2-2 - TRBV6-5 TGTGCCAGCAGGCGCACCGGGGAGCTGTTTTTT CASRRTGELFF
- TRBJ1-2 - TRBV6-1 TGTGCCAGCAGTGAAGTGCCGGGTTGGCTCCATGGCTACACCTTC CASSEVPGWLHGYTF
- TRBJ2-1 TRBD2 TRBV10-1 TGCGCCAGCAGTCCCCGCATGGGACTAGTAATCCATGAGCAGTTCTTC CASSPRMGLVIHEQFF
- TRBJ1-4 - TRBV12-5 TGTGCTAGTGGTTTGGGGGTTACGACTAATGAAAAACTGTTTTTT CASGLGVTTNEKLFF
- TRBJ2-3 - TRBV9 TGTGCCAGCAGCGTCCGGGACTGGACAGATACGCAGTATTTT CASSVRDWTDTQYF
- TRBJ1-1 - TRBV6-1 TGTGCCAGCAGTGAAGAGCCTGCAACGCGGACTGAAGCTTTCTTT CASSEEPATRTEAFF
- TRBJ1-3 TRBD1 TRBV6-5 TGTGCCAGCAGTTCCTACAGGGGGCGGACTGGAAACACCATATATTTT CASSSYRGRTGNTIYF
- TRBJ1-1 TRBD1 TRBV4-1 TGCGCCAGCAGCCAGACAGGGTTCACTGAAGCTTTCTTT CASSQTGFTEAFF
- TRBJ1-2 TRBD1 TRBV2 TGTGCCAGCAGTGAAGAGGACAGGGTGACCTATGGCTACACCTTC CASSEEDRVTYGYTF
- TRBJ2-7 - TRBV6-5 TGTGCCAGCAGTTACTCGAGGGTCCCCGCCTACGAGCAGTACTTC CASSYSRVPAYEQYF
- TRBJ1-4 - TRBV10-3 TGTGCCATCAGTGCCGGGGCGACTAATGAAAAACTGTTTTTT CAISAGATNEKLFF
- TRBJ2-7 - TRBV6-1 TGTGCCAGCAGAGAAGGCAGAACCGAAACCTACGAGCAGTACTTC CASREGRTETYEQYF
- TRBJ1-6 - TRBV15 TGTGCCACCAGCAGAGACGGGGGTATAAATTCACCCCTCCACTTT CATSRDGGINSPLHF
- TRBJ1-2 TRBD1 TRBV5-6 TGTGCCAGCAGCTTGGGAGGGGGCGATGGCTACACCTTC CASSLGGGDGYTF
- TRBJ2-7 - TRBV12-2 TGTGCAAGTCGCTGCGGACAGGGGGGGACCGGGACTAGCGGAAGCTCCTACGAGCAGTACTTC CASRCGQGGTGTSGSSYEQYF
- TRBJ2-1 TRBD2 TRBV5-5 TGTGCCAGCAGCTCCGGGACTAGCGTCTCCTACAATGAGCAGTTCTTC CASSSGTSVSYNEQFF
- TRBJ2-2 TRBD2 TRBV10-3 TGTGCCACCAGGACTAGCGGAACGAACACCGGGGAGCTGTTTTTT CATRTSGTNTGELFF
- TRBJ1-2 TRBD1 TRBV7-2 TGTGCCAGCAGCTTTGGGACAGGGGACGGCTATGGCTACACCTTC CASSFGTGDGYGYTF
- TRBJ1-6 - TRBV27 TGTGCCTCAACCGGCGAAAATAATTCACCCCTCCACTTT CASTGENNSPLHF
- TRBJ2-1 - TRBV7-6 TGTGCCAGCAGCCAGGGGAGATTTTCGAATGAGCAGTTCTTC CASSQGRFSNEQFF
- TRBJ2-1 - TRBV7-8 TGTGCCAGCAGGACCCAGGACAATGAGCAGTTCTTC CASRTQDNEQFF
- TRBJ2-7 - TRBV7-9 TGTGCCAGCAGCTCCGGAGCTCGGAACGAGCAGTACTTC CASSSGARNEQYF
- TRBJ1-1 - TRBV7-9 TGTGCCAGCAGCTTCTGGGGCAGGGAAGCTGAAGCTTTCTTT CASSFWGREAEAFF
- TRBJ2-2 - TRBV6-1 TGTGCCAGCAGTGCCACAGACACCGGGGAGCTGTTTTTT CASSATDTGELFF
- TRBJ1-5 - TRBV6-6 TGTGCCAGCACCGGGGACCCCGGGCAGCCCCAGCATTTT CASTGDPGQPQHF
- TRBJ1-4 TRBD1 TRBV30 TGTGCCTGGAGCGGGGAGCCAGGGGGTATTAATGAAAAACTGTTTTTT CAWSGEPGGINEKLFF
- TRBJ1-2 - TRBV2 TGTGCCAGCAGAATATACAGGGTCCTCGACACCTTC CASRIYRVLDTF
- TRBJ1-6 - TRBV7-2 TGTGCCAGCAGCTTAGGGTCGGACAGAAGCTCCCTCCACTTT CASSLGSDRSSLHF
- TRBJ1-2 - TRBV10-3 TGTGCCATCAGTGAGGGGCAGGGAAACTATGGCTACACCTTC CAISEGQGNYGYTF
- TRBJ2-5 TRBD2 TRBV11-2 TGTGCCAGCAGCTTAGAGGGTCCGGGACTAGCGGGAACCCCTCGGGAGACCCAGTACTTC CASSLEGPGLAGTPRETQYF
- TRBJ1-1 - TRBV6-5 TGTGCCAGCAGCGGGACGGGGAGACCTGAAGCTTTCTTT CASSGTGRPEAFF
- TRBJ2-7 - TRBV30 TGTGCCTGGAGTTCGGTAACCTACGAGCAGTACTTC CAWSSVTYEQYF
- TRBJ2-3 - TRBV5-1 TGCGCCAGCAGCGTGGGAGGGGGGGATACGCAGTATTTT CASSVGGGDTQYF
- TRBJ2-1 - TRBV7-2 TGTGCCAGCAGCCTTGACATTCCTCGCAACAATGAGCAGTTCTTC CASSLDIPRNNEQFF
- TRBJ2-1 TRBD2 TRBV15 TGTGCCACCAGCAGAGTTTACGAGCGGGAGGGCGGCCATGAGCAGTTCTTC CATSRVYEREGGHEQFF
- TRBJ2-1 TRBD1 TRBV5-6 TGTGCCAGCAGCAGACAGGGAGTCCAGTTCTTC CASSRQGVQFF
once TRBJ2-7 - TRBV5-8 TGTGCCAGCAGCTTTTGGGGTTTCACCTACGAGCAGTACTTC CASSFWGFTYEQYF
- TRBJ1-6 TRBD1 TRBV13 TGTGCCAGCAGCTTTTCGACAGGGGGAGATTCACCCCTCCACTTT CASSFSTGGDSPLHF
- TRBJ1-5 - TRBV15 TGTGCCACCAGCATCGACAGGATCGGGGTTCAGCCCCAGCATTTT CATSIDRIGVQPQHF
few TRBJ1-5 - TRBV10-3 TGTGCCATCAGTGATACGTGGGCGGGTGGCAATCAGCCCCAGCATTTT CAISDTWAGGNQPQHF
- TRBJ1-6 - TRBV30 TGTGCCCGGAAGGAGTTACCCTATAATTCACCCCTCCACTTT CARKELPYNSPLHF
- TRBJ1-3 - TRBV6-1 TGTGCCAGCAGTGGGACGGTCTCTGGAAACACCATATATTTT CASSGTVSGNTIYF
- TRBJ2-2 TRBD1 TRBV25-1 TGTGCCAGCAGTGAATATCCCGGGACAGGGGGAACCGGGGAGCTGTTTTTT CASSEYPGTGGTGELFF
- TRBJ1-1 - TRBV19 TGTGCCAGTAGTACAAATACTGGGGGTACTGAAGCTTTCTTT CASSTNTGGTEAFF
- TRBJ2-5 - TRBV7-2 TGTGCCAGCAGCTTAGGCGTCTGGCAAGAGACCCAGTACTTC CASSLGVWQETQYF
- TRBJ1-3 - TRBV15 TGTGCCACCAGCAGAGAAAGAGGGAGAAACACCATATATTTT CATSRERGRNTIYF
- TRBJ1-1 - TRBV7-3 TGTGCCAGCAGCTTAGATTACACTGAAGCTTTCTTT CASSLDYTEAFF